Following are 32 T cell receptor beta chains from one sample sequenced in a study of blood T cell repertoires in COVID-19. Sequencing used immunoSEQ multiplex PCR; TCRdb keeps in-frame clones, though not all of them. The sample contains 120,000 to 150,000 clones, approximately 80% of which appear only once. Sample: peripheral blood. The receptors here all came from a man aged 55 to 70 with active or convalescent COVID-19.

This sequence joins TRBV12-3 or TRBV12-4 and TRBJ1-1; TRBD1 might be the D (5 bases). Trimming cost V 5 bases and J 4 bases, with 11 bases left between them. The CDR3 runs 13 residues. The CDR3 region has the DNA TGTGCCAGCAGTCCTGGACAAATCACTGAAGCTTTCTTT. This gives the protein CASSPGQITEAFF.

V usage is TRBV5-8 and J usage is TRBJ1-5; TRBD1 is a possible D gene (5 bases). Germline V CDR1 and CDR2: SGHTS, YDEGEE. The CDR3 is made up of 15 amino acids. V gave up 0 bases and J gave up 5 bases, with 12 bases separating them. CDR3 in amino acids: CASSLGGLRYQPQHF. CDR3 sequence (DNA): TGTGCCAGCAGCTTGGGGGGACTGCGCTATCAGCCCCAGCATTTT.

CDR3 region: CASRDNRGSPLHF. The CDR3 nucleotides read TGTGCCAGCAGGGACAACAGGGGATCACCCCTCCACTTT. The chain has TRBV6-5 and TRBJ1-6, with 7 bases aligning to TRBD1. Losses at the gene ends were 6 bases for V and 10 bases for J; bases not matched to a gene: 6. Germline V lookup: CDR1 MNHEY, CDR2 SVGAGI. CDR3 length equals 13 residues.

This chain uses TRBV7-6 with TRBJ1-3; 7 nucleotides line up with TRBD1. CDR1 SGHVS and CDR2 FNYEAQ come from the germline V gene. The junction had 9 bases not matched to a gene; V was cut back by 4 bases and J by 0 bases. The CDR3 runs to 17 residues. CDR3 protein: CASSSGDSYYSGNTIYF. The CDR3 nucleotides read TGTGCCAGCAGCTCCGGGGACAGTTATTACTCTGGAAACACCATATATTTT. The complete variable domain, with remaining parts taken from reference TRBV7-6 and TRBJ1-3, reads GAGVSQSPRYKVTKRGQDVALRCDPISGHVSLYWYRQALGQGPEFLTYFNYEAQQDKSGLPNDRFSAERPEGSISTLTIQRTEQRDSAMYRCASSSGDSYYSGNTIYFGEGSWLTVV.

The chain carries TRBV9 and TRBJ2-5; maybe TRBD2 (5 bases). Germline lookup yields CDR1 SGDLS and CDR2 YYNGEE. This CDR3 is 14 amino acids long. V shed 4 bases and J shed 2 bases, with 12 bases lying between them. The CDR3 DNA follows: TGTGCCAGCAGCTTCCGTACGGGGCAAGAGACCCAGTACTTC. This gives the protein CASSFRTGQETQYF.

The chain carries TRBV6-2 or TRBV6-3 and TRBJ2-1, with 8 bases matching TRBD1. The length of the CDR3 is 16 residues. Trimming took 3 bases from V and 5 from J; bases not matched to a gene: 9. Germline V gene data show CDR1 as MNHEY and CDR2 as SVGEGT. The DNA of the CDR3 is TGTGCCAGCAGTTATCCATGGGGACAGGAAGACAATGAGCAGTTCTTC. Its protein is CASSYPWGQEDNEQFF.

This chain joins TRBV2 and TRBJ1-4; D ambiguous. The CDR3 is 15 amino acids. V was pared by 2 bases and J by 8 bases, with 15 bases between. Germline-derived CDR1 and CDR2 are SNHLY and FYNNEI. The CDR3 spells CASSEIWPTGEKLFF. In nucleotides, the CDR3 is TGTGCCAGCAGTGAAATTTGGCCTACCGGGGAAAAACTGTTTTTT. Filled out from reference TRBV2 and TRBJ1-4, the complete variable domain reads EPEVTQTPSHQVTQMGQEVILRCVPISNHLYFYWYRQILGQKVEFLVSFYNNEISEKSEIFDDQFSVERPDGSNFTLKIRSTKLEDSAMYFCASSEIWPTGEKLFFGSGTQLSVL.

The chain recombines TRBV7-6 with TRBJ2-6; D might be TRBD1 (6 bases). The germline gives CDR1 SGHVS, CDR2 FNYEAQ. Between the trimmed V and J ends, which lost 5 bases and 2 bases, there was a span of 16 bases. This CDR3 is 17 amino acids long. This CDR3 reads CASSLQGLSTGANVLTF. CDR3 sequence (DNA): TGTGCCAGCAGCCTTCAGGGGTTGAGTACTGGGGCCAACGTCCTGACTTTC.

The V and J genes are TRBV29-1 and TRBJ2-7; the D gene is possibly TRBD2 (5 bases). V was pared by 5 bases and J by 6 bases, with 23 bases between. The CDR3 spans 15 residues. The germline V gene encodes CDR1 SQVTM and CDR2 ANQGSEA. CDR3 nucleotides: TGCAGCGTTTCATACGGACTCAGCGGAGGTCCCGAGCAGTACTTC. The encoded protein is CSVSYGLSGGPEQYF.

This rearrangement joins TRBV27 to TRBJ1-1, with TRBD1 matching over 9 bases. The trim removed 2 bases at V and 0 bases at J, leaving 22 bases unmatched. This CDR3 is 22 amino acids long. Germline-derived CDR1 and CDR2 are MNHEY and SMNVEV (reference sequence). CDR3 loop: CASSLRAGIQGAKVRMNTEAFF. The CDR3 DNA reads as TGTGCCAGCAGTTTAAGAGCAGGGATACAGGGGGCAAAAGTACGTATGAACACTGAAGCTTTCTTT.

The CDR3 loop is CASSSDSSREVHEQFF. The CDR3 region has the DNA TGTGCCAGCAGTTCCGACTCCTCGCGGGAAGTGCATGAGCAGTTCTTC. This sequence joins TRBV11-2 and TRBJ2-1, with a possible D match to TRBD2 (6 bases). CDR3 length: 16 residues. CDR1 is SGHAT and CDR2 is FQNNGV in the germline V gene. The ends were cut back, 6 bases at V and 8 bases at J, with 23 bases in the middle. Drawing the rest from reference TRBV11-2 and TRBJ2-1, the complete variable domain is EAGVAQSPRYKIIEKRQSVAFWCNPISGHATLYWYQQILGQGPKLLIQFQNNGVVDDSQLPKDRFSAERLKGVDSTLKIQPAKLEDSAVYLCASSSDSSREVHEQFFGPGTRLTVL.

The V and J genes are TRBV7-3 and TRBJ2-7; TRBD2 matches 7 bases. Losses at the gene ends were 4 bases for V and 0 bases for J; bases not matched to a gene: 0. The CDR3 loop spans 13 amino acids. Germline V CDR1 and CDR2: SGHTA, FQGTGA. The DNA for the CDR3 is TGTGCCAGCAGCTCTAGCGGCTCCTACGAGCAGTACTTC. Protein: CASSSSGSYEQYF.

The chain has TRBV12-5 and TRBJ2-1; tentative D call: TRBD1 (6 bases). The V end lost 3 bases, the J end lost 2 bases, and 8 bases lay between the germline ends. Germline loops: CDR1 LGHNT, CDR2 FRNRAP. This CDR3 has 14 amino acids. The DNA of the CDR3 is TGTGCTAGTGGTTTAGGGGGAACCTACAATGAGCAGTTCTTC. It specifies CASGLGGTYNEQFF.

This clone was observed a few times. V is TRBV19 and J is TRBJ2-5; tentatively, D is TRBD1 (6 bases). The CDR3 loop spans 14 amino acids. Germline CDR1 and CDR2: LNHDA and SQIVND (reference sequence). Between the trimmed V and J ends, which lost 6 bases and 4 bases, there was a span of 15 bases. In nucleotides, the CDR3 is TGTGCCAGTAGCCCCAGGGGTCTAGGAGAGACCCAGTACTTC. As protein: CASSPRGLGETQYF.

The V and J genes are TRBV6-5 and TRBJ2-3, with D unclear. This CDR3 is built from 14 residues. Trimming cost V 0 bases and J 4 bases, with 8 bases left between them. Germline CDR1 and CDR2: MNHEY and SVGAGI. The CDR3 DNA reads TGTGCCAGCAGTTACTCGAGGCCTGCAGATACGCAGTATTTT. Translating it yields CASSYSRPADTQYF.

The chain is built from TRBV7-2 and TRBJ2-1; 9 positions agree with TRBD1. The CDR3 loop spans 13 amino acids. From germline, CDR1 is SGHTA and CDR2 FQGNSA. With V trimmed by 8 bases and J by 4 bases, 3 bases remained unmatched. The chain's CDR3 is CASLQGAYNEQFF. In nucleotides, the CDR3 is TGTGCCAGCTTACAGGGGGCTTACAATGAGCAGTTCTTC.

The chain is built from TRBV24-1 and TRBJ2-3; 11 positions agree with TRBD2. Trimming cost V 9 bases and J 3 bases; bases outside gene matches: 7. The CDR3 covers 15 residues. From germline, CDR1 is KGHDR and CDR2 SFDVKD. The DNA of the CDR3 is TGTGCCACCGGTCTAGCGGGAGGAAAAACAGATACGCAGTATTTT. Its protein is CATGLAGGKTDTQYF.

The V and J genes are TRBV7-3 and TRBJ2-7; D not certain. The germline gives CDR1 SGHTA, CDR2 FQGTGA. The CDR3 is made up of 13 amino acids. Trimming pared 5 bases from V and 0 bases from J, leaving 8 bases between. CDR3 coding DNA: TGTGCCAGCAGCCCCGCAGGCTCCTACGAGCAGTACTTC. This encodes CASSPAGSYEQYF.

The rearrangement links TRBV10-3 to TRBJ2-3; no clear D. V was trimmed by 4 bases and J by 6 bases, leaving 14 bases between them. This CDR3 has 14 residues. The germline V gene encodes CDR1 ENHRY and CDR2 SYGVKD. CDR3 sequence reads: CAISGVGQMDTQYF. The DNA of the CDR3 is TGTGCCATCAGTGGCGTGGGCCAGATGGATACGCAGTATTTT.

DNA of the CDR3: TGCAGCGTGGGGACTAGCGGGGTTCCCTACGAGCAGTACTTC. It yields the protein CSVGTSGVPYEQYF. This rearrangement joins TRBV29-1 to TRBJ2-7; TRBD2 aligns across 13 bases. Germline V lookup: CDR1 SQVTM, CDR2 ANQGSEA. Trimming took 6 bases from V and 2 from J; bases not matched to a gene: 4. The CDR3 loop spans 14 amino acids.

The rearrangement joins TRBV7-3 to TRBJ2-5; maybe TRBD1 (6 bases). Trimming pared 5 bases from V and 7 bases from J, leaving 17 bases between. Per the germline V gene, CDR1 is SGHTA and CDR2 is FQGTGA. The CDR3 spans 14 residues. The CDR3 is CASSPGTRTGTQYF. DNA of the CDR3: TGTGCCAGCAGCCCCGGGACAAGAACCGGGACCCAGTACTTC.

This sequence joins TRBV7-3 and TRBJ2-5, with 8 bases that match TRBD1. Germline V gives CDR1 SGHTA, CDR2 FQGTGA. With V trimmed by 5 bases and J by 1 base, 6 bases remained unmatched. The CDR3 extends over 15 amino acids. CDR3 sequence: CASSAGTGRQETQYF. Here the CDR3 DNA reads TGTGCCAGCAGCGCCGGGACAGGCCGCCAAGAGACCCAGTACTTC.

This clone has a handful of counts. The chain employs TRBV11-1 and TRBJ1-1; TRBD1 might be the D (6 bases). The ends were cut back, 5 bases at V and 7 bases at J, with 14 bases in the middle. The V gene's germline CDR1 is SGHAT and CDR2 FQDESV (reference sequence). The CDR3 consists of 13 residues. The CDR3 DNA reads TGTGCCAGCAGCCACACGGGGACAAGTGAAGCTTTCTTT. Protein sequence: CASSHTGTSEAFF.

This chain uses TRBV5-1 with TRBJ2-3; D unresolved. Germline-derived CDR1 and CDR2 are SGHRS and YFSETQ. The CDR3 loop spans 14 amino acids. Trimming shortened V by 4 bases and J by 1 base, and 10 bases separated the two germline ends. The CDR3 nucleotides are TGCGCCAGCAGCCCAGTCCAGGGCACAGATACGCAGTATTTT. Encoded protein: CASSPVQGTDTQYF. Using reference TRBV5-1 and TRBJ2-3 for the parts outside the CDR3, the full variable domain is KAGVTQTPRYLIKTRGQQVTLSCSPISGHRSVSWYQQTPGQGLQFLFEYFSETQRNKGNFPGRFSGRQFSNSRSEMNVSTLELGDSALYLCASSPVQGTDTQYFGPGTRLTVL.

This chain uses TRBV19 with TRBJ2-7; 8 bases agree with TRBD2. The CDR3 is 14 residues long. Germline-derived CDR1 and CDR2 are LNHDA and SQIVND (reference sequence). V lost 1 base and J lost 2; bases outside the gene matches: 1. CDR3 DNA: TGTGCCAGTAGTATAGCGGGACTAGCCTACGAGCAGTACTTC. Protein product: CASSIAGLAYEQYF.

Here the CDR3 reads CASSSNRGPVDTQYF. In DNA form, the CDR3 reads TGTGCCAGCAGCTCCAACAGGGGTCCGGTGGATACGCAGTATTTT. V gene TRBV7-9 combines with J gene TRBJ2-3; the match to TRBD1 covers 7 bases. CDR3 length: 15 amino acids. Per germline, CDR1 SEHNR and CDR2 FQNEAQ (reference sequence). V lost 4 bases, J lost 6 bases, and 10 bases stayed unmatched.

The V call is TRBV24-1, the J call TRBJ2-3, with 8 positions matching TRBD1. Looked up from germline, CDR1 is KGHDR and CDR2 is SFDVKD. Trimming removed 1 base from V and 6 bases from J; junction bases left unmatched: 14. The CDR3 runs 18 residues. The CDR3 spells CATSDLYGTGHPSDTQYF. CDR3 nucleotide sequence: TGTGCCACCAGTGATTTATATGGGACAGGACATCCCTCGGATACGCAGTATTTT.

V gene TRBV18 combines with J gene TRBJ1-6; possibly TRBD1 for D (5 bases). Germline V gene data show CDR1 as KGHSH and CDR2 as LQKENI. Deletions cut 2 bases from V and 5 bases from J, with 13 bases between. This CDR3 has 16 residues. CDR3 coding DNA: TGTGCCAGCTCACCATCAGCGGGGGGTGATAATTCACCCCTCCACTTT. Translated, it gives CASSPSAGGDNSPLHF.

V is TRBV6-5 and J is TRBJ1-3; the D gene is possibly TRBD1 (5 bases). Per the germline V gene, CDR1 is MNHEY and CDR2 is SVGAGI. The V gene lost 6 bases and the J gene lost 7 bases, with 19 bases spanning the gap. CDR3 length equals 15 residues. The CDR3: CASSQQSSGRNTIYF. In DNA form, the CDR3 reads TGTGCCAGCAGCCAACAATCATCAGGGCGGAACACCATATATTTT.

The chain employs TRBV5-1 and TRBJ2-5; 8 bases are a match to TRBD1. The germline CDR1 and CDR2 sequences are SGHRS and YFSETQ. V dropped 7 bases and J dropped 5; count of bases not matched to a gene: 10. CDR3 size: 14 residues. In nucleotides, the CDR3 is TGCGCCAGCTATCTCGCAGGGGGCCGGGAGACCCAGTACTTC. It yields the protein CASYLAGGRETQYF.

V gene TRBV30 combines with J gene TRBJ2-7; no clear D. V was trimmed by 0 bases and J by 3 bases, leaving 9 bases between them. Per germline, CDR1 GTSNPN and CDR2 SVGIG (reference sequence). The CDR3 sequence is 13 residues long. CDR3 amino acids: CAWSVTEFYEQYF. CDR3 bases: TGTGCCTGGAGTGTAACCGAGTTCTACGAGCAGTACTTC.

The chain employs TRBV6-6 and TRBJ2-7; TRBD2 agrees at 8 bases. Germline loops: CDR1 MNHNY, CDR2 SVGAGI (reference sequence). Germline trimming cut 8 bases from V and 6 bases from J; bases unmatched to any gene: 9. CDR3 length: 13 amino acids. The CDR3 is CASDSGNQGEQYF. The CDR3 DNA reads TGTGCCAGCGATAGCGGGAATCAGGGCGAGCAGTACTTC.